The subject of this entry is one TCR beta chain. The antigen remains unidentified. A junction boundary mismatches the germline segment, possibly from a read error. The authors gated naive CD8 T cells as CD8+CD4-CCR7+CD45RA+ for sorting. This sample was included in a study of molecular identifiers for immune sequencing clone quantification. Study-level findings and limits: Sizes of clones that are highly expanded could be underestimated (if identical TCR molecules share a barcode).

Germline-derived CDR1 and CDR2 are SGHAT and FQNNGV. The CDR3 has 16 amino acids. The use of previously described methods and listed TCR primers produced the bulk TCR libraries. MiXCR, run by TCRdb on the PCR reads, gives a single entry per CDR3 protein. The table lists some 320,000 distinct CDR3 sequences, about a fifth of them singletons, with approximately 0.83% in the top ten. This TCR was recovered from a human donor in good health. Some libraries in this study had Jurkat cell RNA spiked in. The sample comprised naive CD8+ T cells from blood, with Jurkat cell RNA spiked in. Subset in this sample: FACS-sorted CD8+CD4-CCR7+CD45RA+ naive T cells. The chain employs TRBV11-2 and TRBJ2-1; TRBD2 aligns across 13 bases. This chain's CDR3 is CAGSHTGLAGDNEQFF. In DNA, the CDR3 is TGTGCCGGCAGCCATACCGGACTAGCGGGGGACAATGAGCAGTTCTTC.